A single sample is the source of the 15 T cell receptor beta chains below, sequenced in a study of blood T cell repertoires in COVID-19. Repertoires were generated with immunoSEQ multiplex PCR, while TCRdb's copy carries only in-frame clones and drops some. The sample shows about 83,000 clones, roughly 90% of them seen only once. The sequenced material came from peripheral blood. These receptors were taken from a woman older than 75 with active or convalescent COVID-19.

CDR3 coding DNA: TGTGCCAGTAGTAGGACAGGGGGTCTTGCTGAAGCTTTCTTT. Encoded protein: CASSRTGGLAEAFF. The chain recombines TRBV19 with TRBJ1-1; 10 bases match TRBD1. V dropped 4 bases and J dropped 6; count of bases not matched to a gene: 5. The CDR3 length is 14 residues. CDR1 is LNHDA and CDR2 is SQIVND in the germline V gene (reference sequence).

CDR3: CASSRTGGSNYGYTF. The CDR3 DNA reads as TGTGCCAGTAGTAGGACAGGGGGCTCTAACTATGGCTACACCTTC. This chain connects TRBV19 to TRBJ1-2; TRBD1 matches 11 bases. Germline values: CDR1 LNHDA, CDR2 SQIVND (reference sequence). V was clipped by 4 bases and J by 0 bases; unmatched bases: 1. The CDR3 runs 15 residues.

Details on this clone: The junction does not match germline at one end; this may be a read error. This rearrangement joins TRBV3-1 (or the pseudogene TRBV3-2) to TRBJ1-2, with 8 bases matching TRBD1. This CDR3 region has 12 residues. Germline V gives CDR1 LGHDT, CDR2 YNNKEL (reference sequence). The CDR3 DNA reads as TGTGCCAGCAGCCAAGATGGACAGGGCGTTATCTTC. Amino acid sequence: CASSQDGQGVIF.

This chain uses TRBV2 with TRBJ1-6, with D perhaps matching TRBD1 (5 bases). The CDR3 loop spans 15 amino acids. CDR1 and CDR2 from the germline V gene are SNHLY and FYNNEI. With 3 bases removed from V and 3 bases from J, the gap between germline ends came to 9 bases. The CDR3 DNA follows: TGTGCCAGCAGTGATTCGCAGGGCTATAATTCACCCCTCCACTTT. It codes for CASSDSQGYNSPLHF.

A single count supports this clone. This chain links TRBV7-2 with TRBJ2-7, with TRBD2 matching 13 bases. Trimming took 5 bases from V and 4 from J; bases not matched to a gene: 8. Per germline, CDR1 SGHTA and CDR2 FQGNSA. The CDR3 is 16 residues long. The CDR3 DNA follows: TGTGCCAGCAGCGCTAGGACTAGCGGGGGACGTTACGAGCAGTACTTC. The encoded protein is CASSARTSGGRYEQYF. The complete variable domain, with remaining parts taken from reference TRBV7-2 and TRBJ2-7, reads GAGVSQSPSNKVTEKGKDVELRCDPISGHTALYWYRQSLGQGLEFLIYFQGNSAPDKSGLPSDRFSAERTGGSVSTLTIQRTQQEDSAVYLCASSARTSGGRYEQYFGPGTRLTVT.

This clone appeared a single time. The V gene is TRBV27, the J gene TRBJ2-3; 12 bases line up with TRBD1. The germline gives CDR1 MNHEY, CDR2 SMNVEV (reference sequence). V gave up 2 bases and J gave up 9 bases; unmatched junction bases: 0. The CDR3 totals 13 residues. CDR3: CASSLGTGGTQYF. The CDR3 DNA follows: TGTGCCAGCAGTTTAGGGACAGGGGGCACGCAGTATTTT.

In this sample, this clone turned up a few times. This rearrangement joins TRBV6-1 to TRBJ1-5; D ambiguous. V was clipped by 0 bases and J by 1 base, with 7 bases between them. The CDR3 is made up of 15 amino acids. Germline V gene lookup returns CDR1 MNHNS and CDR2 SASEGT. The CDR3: CASSEAPRSNQPQHF. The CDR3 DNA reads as TGTGCCAGCAGTGAAGCCCCGCGGAGCAATCAGCCCCAGCATTTT.

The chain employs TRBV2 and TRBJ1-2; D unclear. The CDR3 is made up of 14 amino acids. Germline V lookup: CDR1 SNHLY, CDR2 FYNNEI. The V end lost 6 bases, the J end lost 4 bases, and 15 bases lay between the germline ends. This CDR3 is CASRREMAGYGYTF. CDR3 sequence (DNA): TGTGCCAGCAGGCGGGAGATGGCGGGCTATGGCTACACCTTC. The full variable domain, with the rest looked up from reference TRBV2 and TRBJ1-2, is EPEVTQTPSHQVTQMGQEVILRCVPISNHLYFYWYRQILGQKVEFLVSFYNNEISEKSEIFDDQFSVERPDGSNFTLKIRSTKLEDSAMYFCASRREMAGYGYTFGSGTRLTVV.

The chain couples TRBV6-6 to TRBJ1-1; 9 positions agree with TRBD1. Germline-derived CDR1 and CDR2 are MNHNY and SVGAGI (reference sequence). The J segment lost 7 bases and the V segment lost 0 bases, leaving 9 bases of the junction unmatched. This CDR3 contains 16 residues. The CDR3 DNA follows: TGTGCCAGCAGTTACTCGAAAGGACAGGGGCAGAATGAAGCTTTCTTT. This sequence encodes CASSYSKGQGQNEAFF.

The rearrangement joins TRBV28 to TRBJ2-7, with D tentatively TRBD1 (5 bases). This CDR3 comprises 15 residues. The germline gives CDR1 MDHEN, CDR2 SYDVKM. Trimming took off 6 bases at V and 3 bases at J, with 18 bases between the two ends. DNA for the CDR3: TGTGCCAGCAGCTCCCAACCCGACAGTATCTACGAGCAGTACTTC. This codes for CASSSQPDSIYEQYF.

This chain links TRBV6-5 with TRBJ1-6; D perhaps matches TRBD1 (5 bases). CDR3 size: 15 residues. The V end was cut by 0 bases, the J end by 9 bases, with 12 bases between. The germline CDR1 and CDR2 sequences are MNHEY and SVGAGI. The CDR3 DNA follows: TGTGCCAGCAGTTACTCGTGGGGGGGTGGTTCACCCCTCCACTTT. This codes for CASSYSWGGGSPLHF.

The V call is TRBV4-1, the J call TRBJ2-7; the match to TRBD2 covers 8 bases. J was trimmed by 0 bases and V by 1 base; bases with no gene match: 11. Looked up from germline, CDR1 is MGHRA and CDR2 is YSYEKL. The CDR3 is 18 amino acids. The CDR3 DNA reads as TGCGCCAGCAGCCAAGTCCCGACGCAGCGGGGGAGCTCCTACGAGCAGTACTTC. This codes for CASSQVPTQRGSSYEQYF.

Here the CDR3 DNA reads TGTGCCAGCTCACCTGGGCTTGGCTCTGAAAAACTGTTTTTT. This gives the protein CASSPGLGSEKLFF. This chain joins TRBV18 and TRBJ1-4; no reliable D call. Trimming cost V 3 bases and J 7 bases, with 12 bases left between them. Germline-derived CDR1 and CDR2 are KGHSH and LQKENI. The CDR3 is made up of 14 amino acids.

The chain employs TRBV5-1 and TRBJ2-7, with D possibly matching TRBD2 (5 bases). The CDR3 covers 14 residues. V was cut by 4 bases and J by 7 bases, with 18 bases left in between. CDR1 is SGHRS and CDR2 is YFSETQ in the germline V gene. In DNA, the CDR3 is TGCGCCAGCAGCCGGAATCAGTGGACTGGGGAGCAGTACTTC. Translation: CASSRNQWTGEQYF.

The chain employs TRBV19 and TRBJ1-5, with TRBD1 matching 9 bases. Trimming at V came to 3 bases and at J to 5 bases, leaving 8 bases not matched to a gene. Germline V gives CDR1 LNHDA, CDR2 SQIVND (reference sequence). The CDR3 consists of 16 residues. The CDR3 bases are TGTGCCAGTAGTATTGGACAGGGGTCTCTCTATCAGCCCCAGCATTTT. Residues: CASSIGQGSLYQPQHF.